This T cell receptor beta chain originates from a study of beta chain features in type 1 diabetes. Isolated RNA was reverse transcribed in full, so expressed TCRB transcripts were sequenced. The average read count of naive, central memory and regulatory T cell samples was some 3.5 million. Sequenced by immunoSEQ multiplex PCR; TCRdb stores in-frame clones only, minus some. The sample gives 620,000 or so clones, roughly 15% of which show up once; 0.093% is in the top ten. CD45RO/CCR7/CD25/CD127/CD95/CD27 staining was used to isolate CD4+ naive, central memory, regulatory and stem cell-like memory cells by sorting. Worth noting for this clone: As yet, its antigen is unknown.

Whole-study findings and limits: The study found that naive, central memory and Treg TCRB repertoires appeared more similar in patients than in healthy donors.

The CDR3 extends over 15 amino acids. Trimming removed 7 bases from V and 6 bases from J, with 21 bases in between. Germline CDR1 ENHRY, CDR2 SYGVKD. Material: naive CD4+ T cells from blood. The chain employs TRBV10-3 and TRBJ1-1; D gene unclear. The sequence derives from a man younger than 30 in good health. The CDR3 reads CAITTLPRGGAEAFF. The CDR3 nucleotides are TGTGCCATCACCACATTACCCCGGGGTGGGGCTGAAGCTTTCTTT.